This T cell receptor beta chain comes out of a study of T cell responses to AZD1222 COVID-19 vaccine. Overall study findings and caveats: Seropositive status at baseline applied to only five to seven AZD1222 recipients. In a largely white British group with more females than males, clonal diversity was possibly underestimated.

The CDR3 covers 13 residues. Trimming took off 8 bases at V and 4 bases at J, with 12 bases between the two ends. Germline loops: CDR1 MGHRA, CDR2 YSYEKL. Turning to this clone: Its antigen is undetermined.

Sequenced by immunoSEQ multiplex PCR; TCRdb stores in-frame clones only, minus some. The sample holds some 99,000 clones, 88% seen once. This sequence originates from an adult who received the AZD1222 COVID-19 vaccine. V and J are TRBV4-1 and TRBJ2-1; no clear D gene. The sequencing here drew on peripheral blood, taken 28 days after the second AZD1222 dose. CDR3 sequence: CASAQVGYNEQFF. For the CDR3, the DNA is TGCGCCAGCGCGCAAGTGGGGTACAATGAGCAGTTCTTC.